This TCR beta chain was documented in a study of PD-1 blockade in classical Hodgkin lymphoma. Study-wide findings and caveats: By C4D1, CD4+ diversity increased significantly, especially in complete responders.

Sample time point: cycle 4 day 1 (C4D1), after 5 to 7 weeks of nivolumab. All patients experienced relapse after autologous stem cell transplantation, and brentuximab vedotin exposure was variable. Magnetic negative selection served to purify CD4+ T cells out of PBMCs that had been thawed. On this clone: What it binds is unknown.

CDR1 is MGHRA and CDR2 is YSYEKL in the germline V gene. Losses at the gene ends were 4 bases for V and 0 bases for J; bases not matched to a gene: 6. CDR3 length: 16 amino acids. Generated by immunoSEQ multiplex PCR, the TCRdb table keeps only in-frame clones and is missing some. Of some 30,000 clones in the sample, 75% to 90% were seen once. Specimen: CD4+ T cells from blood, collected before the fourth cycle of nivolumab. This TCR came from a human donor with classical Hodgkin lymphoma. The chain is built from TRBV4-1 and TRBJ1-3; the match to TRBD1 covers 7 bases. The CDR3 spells CASSLRQGASGNTIYF. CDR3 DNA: TGCGCCAGCAGCCTTAGACAGGGAGCCTCTGGAAACACCATATATTTT.